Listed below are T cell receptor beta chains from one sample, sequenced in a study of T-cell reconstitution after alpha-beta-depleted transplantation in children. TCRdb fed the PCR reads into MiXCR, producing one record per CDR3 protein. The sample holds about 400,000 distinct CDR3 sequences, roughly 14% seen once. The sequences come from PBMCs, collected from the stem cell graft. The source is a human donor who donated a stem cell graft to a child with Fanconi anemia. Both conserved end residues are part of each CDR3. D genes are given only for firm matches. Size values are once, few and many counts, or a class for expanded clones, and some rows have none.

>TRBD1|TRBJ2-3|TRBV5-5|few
CASSLTPRTGAPTDTQYF
TGTGCCAGCAGCTTGACCCCTCGGACAGGGGCCCCCACAGATACGCAGTATTTT
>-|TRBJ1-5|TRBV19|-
CASSIGPGAGQPQHF
TGTGCCAGTAGTATCGGTCCCGGGGCAGGTCAGCCCCAGCATTTT
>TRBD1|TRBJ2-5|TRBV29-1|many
CSVVWGRGRETQYF
TGCAGCGTTGTGTGGGGTAGGGGGCGAGAGACCCAGTACTTC
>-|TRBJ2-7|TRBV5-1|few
CASSLGQVSSYEQYF
TGCGCCAGCAGCTTGGGACAGGTGAGCTCCTACGAGCAGTACTTC
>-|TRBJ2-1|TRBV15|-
CATSELGGPVDEQFF
TGTGCCACCAGCGAGCTTGGCGGCCCAGTCGATGAGCAGTTCTTC
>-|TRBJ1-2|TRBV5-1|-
CASSLDSGTRSGYTF
TGCGCCAGCAGCTTGGATTCCGGGACGCGATCTGGCTACACCTTC
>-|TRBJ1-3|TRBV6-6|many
CACVSGNTIYF
TGTGCCTGCGTCTCTGGAAACACCATATATTTT
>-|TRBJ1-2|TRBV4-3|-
CASSQDPGLINYGYTF
TGCGCCAGCAGCCAAGATCCGGGGCTAATTAACTATGGCTACACCTTC
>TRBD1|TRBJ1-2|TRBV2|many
CASGRDSANYGYTF
TGTGCCAGCGGCCGGGACAGTGCTAACTATGGCTACACCTTC
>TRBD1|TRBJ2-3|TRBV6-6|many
CASKVTGGTQYF
TGTGCCAGCAAGGTCACAGGGGGTACGCAGTATTTT
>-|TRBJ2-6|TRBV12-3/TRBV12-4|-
CASSRGPDGANVLTF
TGTGCCAGCAGCCGTGGGCCAGACGGGGCCAACGTCCTGACTTTC
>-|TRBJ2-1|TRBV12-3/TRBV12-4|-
CASSLGGKLSEQFF
TGTGCCAGCAGTTTAGGGGGAAAATTGAGTGAGCAGTTCTTC
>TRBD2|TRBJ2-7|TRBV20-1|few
CSASSSGGSYEQYF
TGCAGTGCTAGCTCAAGCGGGGGTTCCTACGAGCAGTACTTC